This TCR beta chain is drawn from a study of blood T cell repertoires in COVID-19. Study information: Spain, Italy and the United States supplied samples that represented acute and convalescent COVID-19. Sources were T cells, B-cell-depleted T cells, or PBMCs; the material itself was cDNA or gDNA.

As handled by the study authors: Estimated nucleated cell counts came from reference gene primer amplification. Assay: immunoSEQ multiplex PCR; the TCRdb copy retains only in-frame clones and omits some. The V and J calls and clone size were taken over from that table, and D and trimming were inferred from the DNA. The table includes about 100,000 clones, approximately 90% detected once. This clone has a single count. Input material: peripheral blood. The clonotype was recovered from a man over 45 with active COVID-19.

The CDR3 DNA reads as TGTGCCAGCAGCTCCTCCGGGACAGGGTCGGAAAAACTGTTTTTT. As protein: CASSSSGTGSEKLFF. The chain couples TRBV3-1 (or the pseudogene TRBV3-2) to TRBJ1-4; 9 bases line up with TRBD1. Germline values: CDR1 LGHDT, CDR2 YNNKEL (reference sequence). This CDR3 has 15 amino acids. Trimming at V came to 5 bases and at J to 8 bases, leaving 9 bases not matched to a gene.